The 3 T cell receptor beta chains below come from one sample, sequenced in a study of cytotoxic CD8 clonotypes in ibrutinib-treated CLL. Sequenced by immunoSEQ multiplex PCR; TCRdb stores in-frame clones only, minus some. The sample shows 330,000 or so clones, roughly 70% of them seen only once. The sequences come from PBMCs, collected after 36 months of ibrutinib treatment. Receptors were obtained from a human donor with chronic lymphocytic leukemia.

In DNA form, the CDR3 reads TGTGCCAGCAGCTTAGGACAGGGGGACGAGCAGTTCTTC. Its translation: CASSLGQGDEQFF. This chain connects TRBV7-8 to TRBJ2-1; 9 positions match TRBD1. Germline V CDR1 and CDR2: SGHVS, FQNEAQ. Trimming took 1 base from V and 10 from J; bases not matched to a gene: 2. The CDR3 has 13 amino acids.

The chain has TRBV6-6 and TRBJ1-2; D unresolved. The V and J ends lost 5 bases and 3 bases respectively, with 16 bases between them. Germline V gene lookup returns CDR1 MNHNY and CDR2 SVGAGI (reference sequence). The CDR3 totals 15 residues. The CDR3 reads CASSPFEGGYYGYTF. In nucleotides, the CDR3 is TGTGCCAGCAGTCCTTTTGAGGGCGGATACTATGGCTACACCTTC.

In regard to this clone: A junction end diverges from the germline sequence, so it may reflect a read error. The rearrangement links TRBV19 to TRBJ1-3; tentatively, D is TRBD1 (6 bases). CDR1 and CDR2 from the germline V gene are LNHDA and SQIVND (reference sequence). The CDR3 is 14 amino acids. The CDR3 sequence: CASRRVGHSAAAIF. CDR3 coding DNA: TGTGCCAGTAGGAGGGTGGGACACTCCGCCGCCGCGATCTTT.